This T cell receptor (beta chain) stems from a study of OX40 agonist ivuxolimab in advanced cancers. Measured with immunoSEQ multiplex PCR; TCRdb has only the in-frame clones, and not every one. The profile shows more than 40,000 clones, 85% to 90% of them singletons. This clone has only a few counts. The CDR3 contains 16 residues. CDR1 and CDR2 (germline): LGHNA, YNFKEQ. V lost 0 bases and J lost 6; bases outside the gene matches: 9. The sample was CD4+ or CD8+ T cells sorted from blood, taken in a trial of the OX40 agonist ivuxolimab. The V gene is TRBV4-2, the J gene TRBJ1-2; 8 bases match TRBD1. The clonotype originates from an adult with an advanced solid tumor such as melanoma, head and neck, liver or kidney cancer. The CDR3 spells CASSQDQGTGSDGYTF. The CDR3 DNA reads TGTGCCAGCAGCCAAGATCAAGGGACAGGATCGGATGGCTACACCTTC.